This TCR beta chain was sequenced during a study of cytomegalovirus exposure and HLA in healthy donors. The CDR3 extends over 14 amino acids. V was clipped by 2 bases and J by 4 bases; unmatched bases: 0. Looked up from germline, CDR1 is MNHNY and CDR2 is SVGAGI (reference sequence). The table lists this clone with a few counts. As yet, its antigen is unknown. Nominally healthy donors were sampled, though unrecorded immune exposures were likely. Notes on the study in general: Productive rates of about 87% or about 30% were seen for most TCR beta V segments in an earlier analysis.

Amplification used 60 Vbeta primers and 13 Jbeta primers. Some clones are missing from TCRdb's copy, which holds only in-frame ones; the method was immunoSEQ multiplex PCR. The sample includes about 140,000 clones, roughly four fifths of them seen just once. Material: PBMCs. The rearrangement uses TRBV6-6 and TRBJ1-3; 9 nucleotides align to TRBD1. The source of this sequence is a woman aged 55-75 years in good health and CMV-seropositive. The CDR3 reads CASSYGQGGNTIYF. The CDR3 coding sequence is TGTGCCAGCAGTTACGGACAGGGGGGAAACACCATATATTTT.